The 29 T cell receptor beta chains below all came from one sample that was sequenced in a study of cytotoxic CD8 clonotypes in ibrutinib-treated CLL. Some clones are missing from TCRdb's copy, which holds only in-frame ones; the method was immunoSEQ multiplex PCR. Here the sample spans roughly 190,000 clones, over 60% being singletons. Source: PBMCs, taken after 24 months of ibrutinib treatment. The receptors originated from a human donor with chronic lymphocytic leukemia.

This sequence joins TRBV5-1 and TRBJ2-7, with TRBD1 matching 8 bases. CDR1 is SGHRS, CDR2 YFSETQ, per germline. The length of the CDR3 is 15 residues. With V trimmed by 2 bases and J by 3 bases, 7 bases remained unmatched. The DNA for the CDR3 is TGCGCCAGCAGCTTCCAAAGGACAGGGATCTACGAGCAGTACTTC. Translated: CASSFQRTGIYEQYF.

This clone has only a few counts. The chain recombines TRBV28 with TRBJ2-4, with 9 positions matching TRBD1. Trimming at V came to 10 bases and at J to 7 bases, leaving 8 bases not matched to a gene. Per the germline V gene, CDR1 is MDHEN and CDR2 is SYDVKM. This CDR3 spans 13 amino acids. CDR3 sequence: CATKRQGENIQYF. DNA for the CDR3: TGTGCCACCAAGAGACAGGGGGAGAACATTCAGTACTTC.

This clone was recorded once. V is TRBV19 and J is TRBJ2-7; 8 positions agree with TRBD1. Trimming at V came to 4 bases and at J to 6 bases, leaving 8 bases not matched to a gene. Germline loops: CDR1 LNHDA, CDR2 SQIVND (reference sequence). The CDR3 consists of 14 residues. The CDR3 nucleotides are TGTGCCAGTAGTACGTCACCACAGGGGGGCGAGCAGTACTTC. Encoded protein: CASSTSPQGGEQYF.

This clone was counted once. This sample also contains other DNA sequences that code for the same CDR3. The chain combines TRBV11-2 with TRBJ2-7; D gene unclear. CDR1 and CDR2 from the germline V gene are SGHAT and FQNNGV. The CDR3 totals 13 residues. The V end lost 1 base, the J end lost 1 base, and 5 bases lay between the germline ends. The CDR3 DNA follows: TGTGCCAGCAGCTTAGCCGGTTCCTACGAGCAGTACTTC. Its translation: CASSLAGSYEQYF.

This sequence joins TRBV28 and TRBJ2-7; unclear D gene. Trimming removed 6 bases from V and 3 bases from J, with 12 bases in between. The germline CDR1 and CDR2 sequences are MDHEN and SYDVKM. CDR3 length: 13 residues. This CDR3 reads CASSAYSSYEQYF. In DNA, the CDR3 is TGTGCCAGCAGCGCCTACTCAAGCTACGAGCAGTACTTC.

The chain is built from TRBV9 and TRBJ2-7; D is unresolved. The CDR3 totals 12 residues. Looked up from germline, CDR1 is SGDLS and CDR2 is YYNGEE. V lost 4 bases and J lost 3, with 8 bases in between. The CDR3 bases are TGTGCCAGCAGCCCTAATTTCTACGAGCAGTACTTC. Protein: CASSPNFYEQYF.

The V gene is TRBV5-1, the J gene TRBJ2-3, with a possible D match to TRBD2 (5 bases). Germline V CDR1 and CDR2: SGHRS, YFSETQ. V gave up 0 bases and J gave up 0 bases, with 11 bases separating them. This CDR3 spans 16 amino acids. Written as DNA, the CDR3 is TGCGCCAGCAGCTTGGCAGCGGCTAGCAGCACAGATACGCAGTATTTT. It is translated as CASSLAAASSTDTQYF.

V gene TRBV7-2 combines with J gene TRBJ1-5, with D tentatively TRBD1 (5 bases). CDR1 and CDR2 from the germline V gene are SGHTA and FQGNSA. Trimming removed 5 bases at V and 3 bases at J, with 14 bases between. The CDR3 spans 15 residues. CDR3 DNA: TGTGCCAGCAGCCGGGGACTTTGGGTCAATCAGCCCCAGCATTTT. Residues: CASSRGLWVNQPQHF.

The chain links TRBV30 to TRBJ2-7; 7 bases match TRBD2. V lost 8 bases, J lost 13 bases, and 14 bases stayed unmatched. The CDR3 has 11 residues. The germline gives CDR1 GTSNPN, CDR2 SVGIG (reference sequence). The CDR3 DNA is TGTGCCCGAAGCGGCGGGGGAGCCCCTTACTTC. Its protein product is CARSGGGAPYF. The variable domain in full, with the rest retrieved from reference TRBV30 and TRBJ2-7, is SQTIHQWPATLVQPVGSPLSLECTVEGTSNPNLYWYRQAAGRGLQLLFYSVGIGQISSEVPQNLSASRPQDRQFILSSKKLLLSDSGFYLCARSGGGAPYFGPGTRLTVT.

The CDR3 spells CASSLSASSISYEQYF. CDR3 DNA: TGTGCCAGCAGCTTATCGGCTAGCTCCATCTCCTACGAGCAGTACTTC. The chain recombines TRBV13 with TRBJ2-7, with D perhaps matching TRBD2 (5 bases). This CDR3 has 16 amino acids. In germline, CDR1 is PRHDT, CDR2 FYEKMQ (reference sequence). With 2 bases removed from V and 0 bases from J, the gap between germline ends came to 14 bases.

This chain joins TRBV28 and TRBJ1-4; 7 positions agree with TRBD1. CDR3 length: 14 amino acids. Germline V CDR1 and CDR2: MDHEN, SYDVKM. After removal of 6 bases from V and 7 bases from J, the junction contained 8 bases not matched to a gene. CDR3 DNA sequence: TGTGCCAGCAGGAATACAGGGGCTGGTGAAAAACTGTTTTTT. It codes for CASRNTGAGEKLFF.

The rearrangement uses TRBV27 and TRBJ1-2; D possibly corresponds to TRBD1 (6 bases). In germline, CDR1 is MNHEY, CDR2 SMNVEV (reference sequence). CDR3 length: 14 residues. The V and J ends lost 7 bases and 8 bases respectively, with 20 bases between them. In nucleotides, the CDR3 is TGTGCCAGCACACGACAACCCGGACAGAGGGGCTACACCTTC. Translating it yields CASTRQPGQRGYTF.

The V call is TRBV6-4, the J call TRBJ2-1; D not certain. Germline loops: CDR1 MRHNA, CDR2 SNTAGT. The CDR3 is 15 amino acids. V lost 4 bases and J 0 bases, leaving 10 bases between the germline ends. The CDR3 bases are TGTGCCAGCAGTGCCGGATCTAACTCCTACAATGAGCAGTTCTTC. Amino acid sequence: CASSAGSNSYNEQFF.

This chain uses TRBV7-2 with TRBJ2-2; 8 nucleotides line up with TRBD2. The V gene's germline CDR1 is SGHTA and CDR2 FQGNSA. CDR3 length: 17 amino acids. Losses at the gene ends were 3 bases for V and 6 bases for J; bases not matched to a gene: 12. The CDR3 region is CASSFLVMAGGAGELFF. CDR3 nucleotide sequence: TGTGCCAGCAGCTTTCTAGTTATGGCGGGAGGTGCCGGGGAGCTGTTTTTT.

This chain links TRBV7-8 with TRBJ1-1; the D is unclear. The ends were cut back, 1 base at V and 3 bases at J, with 6 bases in the middle. The CDR3 has 13 residues. In germline, CDR1 is SGHVS, CDR2 FQNEAQ. CDR3 protein: CASSLGWDTEAFF. As DNA, the CDR3 is TGTGCCAGCAGCTTAGGTTGGGACACTGAAGCTTTCTTT.

The chain has TRBV29-1 and TRBJ2-3; no clear D. CDR1 SQVTM and CDR2 ANQGSEA come from the germline V gene. The CDR3 spans 11 residues. The V and J ends lost 7 bases and 3 bases respectively, with 8 bases between them. The DNA for the CDR3 is TGCAGCGGCGATGGGACAGATACGCAGTATTTT. This codes for CSGDGTDTQYF.

The V gene is TRBV18, the J gene TRBJ2-3, with 8 bases that match TRBD1. V was pared by 6 bases and J by 4 bases, with 6 bases of the junction left unmatched. The length of the CDR3 is 14 residues. In germline, CDR1 is KGHSH, CDR2 LQKENI. The CDR3 protein is CASSLGQGPDTQYF. The DNA for the CDR3 is TGTGCCAGCTCCCTTGGACAGGGTCCAGATACGCAGTATTTT.

The rearrangement uses TRBV19 and TRBJ2-7; 8 nucleotides match TRBD2. The germline gives CDR1 LNHDA, CDR2 SQIVND (reference sequence). The CDR3 runs to 17 residues. Trimming at V came to 3 bases and at J to 0 bases, leaving 10 bases not matched to a gene. The CDR3 spells CASSMAAGGTLSYEQYF. The CDR3 DNA reads as TGTGCCAGTAGTATGGCGGCGGGAGGAACTCTCTCCTACGAGCAGTACTTC. Complete variable domain (other parts from reference TRBV19 and TRBJ2-7): DGGITQSPKYLFRKEGQNVTLSCEQNLNHDAMYWYRQDPGQGLRLIYYSQIVNDFQKGDIAEGYSVSREKKESFPLTVTSAQKNPTAFYLCASSMAAGGTLSYEQYFGPGTRLTVT.

The chain has TRBV7-2 and TRBJ1-5; D is ambiguous. The V end lost 2 bases, the J end lost 4 bases, and 6 bases lay between the germline ends. This CDR3 spans 13 amino acids. In germline, CDR1 is SGHTA, CDR2 FQGNSA. The CDR3 region has the DNA TGTGCCAGCAGCTTACAGATAAATCAGCCCCAGCATTTT. Protein product: CASSLQINQPQHF.

This sequence joins TRBV27 and TRBJ1-2; D may be TRBD1 (6 bases). The CDR3 totals 14 residues. Germline V gene lookup returns CDR1 MNHEY and CDR2 SMNVEV (reference sequence). The V gene lost 0 bases and the J gene lost 7 bases, with 12 bases spanning the gap. Here the CDR3 reads CASSLSGRGGGYTF. Written as DNA, the CDR3 is TGTGCCAGCAGTTTATCGGGCAGGGGAGGTGGCTACACCTTC.

V is TRBV5-6 and J is TRBJ2-5, with D possibly being TRBD2 (7 bases). Germline CDR1 and CDR2: SGHDT and YYEEEE. V was clipped by 4 bases and J by 3 bases, with 22 bases between them. This CDR3 spans 17 amino acids. The CDR3 here is CASSLWGQGRAKETQYF. The CDR3 bases are TGTGCCAGCAGCCTGTGGGGGCAGGGGAGGGCTAAAGAGACCCAGTACTTC.

The chain uses TRBV27 and TRBJ1-1; D is possibly TRBD1 (6 bases). V lost 4 bases to trimming and J lost 2 bases, with 17 bases between them. The V gene's germline CDR1 is MNHEY and CDR2 SMNVEV (reference sequence). The CDR3 runs to 16 residues. The CDR3 nucleotides read TGTGCCAGCAGTTATCTTCCGGGACAACGAAACACTGAAGCTTTCTTT. Its translation is CASSYLPGQRNTEAFF.

The chain combines TRBV11-3 with TRBJ1-1, with TRBD1 matching over 7 bases. Germline CDR1 is SGHNT and CDR2 is YENEEA. V dropped 5 bases and J dropped 1; count of bases not matched to a gene: 10. The CDR3 runs 16 residues. For the CDR3, the DNA is TGTGCCAGCAGCCCACTAACAGGGGCGAAGAACACTGAAGCTTTCTTT. Translation: CASSPLTGAKNTEAFF.

This clone was found a few times. CDR3 amino acids: CASSFRPEETQYF. CDR3 DNA sequence: TGTGCCAGCAGCTTTCGGCCCGAAGAGACCCAGTACTTC. The chain is built from TRBV13 and TRBJ2-5, with D uncertain. The germline CDR1 and CDR2 sequences are PRHDT and FYEKMQ (reference sequence). Trimming shortened V by 3 bases and J by 3 bases, and 8 bases separated the two germline ends. The CDR3 length is 13 residues. Complete variable domain (other parts from reference TRBV13 and TRBJ2-5): AAGVIQSPRHLIKEKRETATLKCYPIPRHDTVYWYQQGPGQDPQFLISFYEKMQSDKGSIPDRFSAQQFSDYHSELNMSSLELGDSALYFCASSFRPEETQYFGPGTRLLVL.

The chain employs TRBV9 and TRBJ2-2, with 9 bases that match TRBD1. Unmatched junction bases numbered 5, after V lost 2 bases and J lost 0 bases. Looked up from germline, CDR1 is SGDLS and CDR2 is YYNGEE. The CDR3 sequence is 17 residues long. The CDR3: CASSVGTGFSNTGELFF. Here the CDR3 DNA reads TGTGCCAGCAGCGTTGGGACAGGGTTTTCGAACACCGGGGAGCTGTTTTTT.

This chain links TRBV7-9 with TRBJ1-1, with D unresolved. The CDR3 spans 14 residues. CDR1 is SEHNR, CDR2 FQNEAQ, per germline (reference sequence). V gave up 1 base and J gave up 5 bases, with 11 bases separating them. CDR3 bases: TGTGCCAGCAGCTTAGGACTGGGGAGAACTGAAGCTTTCTTT. It specifies CASSLGLGRTEAFF.

This clone was counted once. The chain has TRBV15 and TRBJ1-2; 10 bases are shared with TRBD1. Germline CDR1 reads LNHNV; CDR2 reads YYDKDF (reference sequence). Trimming took 3 bases from V and 8 from J; bases not matched to a gene: 9. This CDR3 region has 15 residues. The CDR3 spells CATSSQDRGVPGYTF. CDR3 nucleotides: TGTGCCACCAGCAGCCAGGACAGGGGGGTCCCGGGCTACACCTTC. Looking up the rest from reference TRBV15 and TRBJ1-2 gives the full variable domain: DAMVIQNPRYQVTQFGKPVTLSCSQTLNHNVMYWYQQKSSQAPKLLFHYYDKDFNNEADTPDNFQSRRPNTSFCFLDIRSPGLGDTAMYLCATSSQDRGVPGYTFGSGTRLTVV.

The chain couples TRBV9 to TRBJ2-2, with TRBD2 identical over 13 bases. Per the germline V gene, CDR1 is SGDLS and CDR2 is YYNGEE. V was clipped by 4 bases and J by 6 bases; unmatched bases: 3. This CDR3 is built from 15 residues. Here the CDR3 reads CASSTGTSGAGELFF. CDR3 nucleotides: TGTGCCAGCAGCACAGGGACTAGCGGGGCCGGGGAGCTGTTTTTT.

The genes are TRBV18 and TRBJ2-1, with D maybe TRBD1 (6 bases). The V gene lost 4 bases and the J gene lost 5 bases, with 15 bases spanning the gap. This CDR3 has 15 residues. Germline V gene sequence: CDR1 KGHSH, CDR2 LQKENI. CDR3 in amino acids: CASSLSSKGDNEQFF. The CDR3 DNA reads as TGTGCCAGCTCACTTTCTAGCAAGGGGGACAATGAGCAGTTCTTC.